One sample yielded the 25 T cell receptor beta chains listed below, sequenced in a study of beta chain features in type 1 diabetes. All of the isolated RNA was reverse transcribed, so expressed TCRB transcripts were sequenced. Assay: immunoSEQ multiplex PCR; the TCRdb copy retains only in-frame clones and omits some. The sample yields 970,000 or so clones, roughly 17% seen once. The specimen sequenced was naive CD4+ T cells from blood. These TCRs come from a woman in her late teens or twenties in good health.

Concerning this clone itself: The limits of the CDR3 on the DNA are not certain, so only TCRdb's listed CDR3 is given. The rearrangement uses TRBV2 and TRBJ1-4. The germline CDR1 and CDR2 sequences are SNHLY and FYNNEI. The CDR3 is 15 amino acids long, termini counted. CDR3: CASSGAGILMKNCFF.

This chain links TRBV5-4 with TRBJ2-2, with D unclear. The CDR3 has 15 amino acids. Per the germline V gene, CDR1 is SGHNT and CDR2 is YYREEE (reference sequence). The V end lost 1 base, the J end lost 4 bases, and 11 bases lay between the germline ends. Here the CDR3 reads CASSLRTPSTGELFF. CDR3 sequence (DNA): TGTGCCAGCAGCTTGCGGACGCCCTCCACCGGGGAGCTGTTTTTT.

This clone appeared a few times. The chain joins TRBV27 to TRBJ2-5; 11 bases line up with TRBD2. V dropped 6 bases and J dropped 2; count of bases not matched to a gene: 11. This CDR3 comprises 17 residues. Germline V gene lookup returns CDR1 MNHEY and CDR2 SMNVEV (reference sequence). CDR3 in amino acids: CASSPIAGTSGQETQYF. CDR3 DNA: TGTGCCAGCAGCCCAATCGCCGGGACTAGCGGACAAGAGACCCAGTACTTC.

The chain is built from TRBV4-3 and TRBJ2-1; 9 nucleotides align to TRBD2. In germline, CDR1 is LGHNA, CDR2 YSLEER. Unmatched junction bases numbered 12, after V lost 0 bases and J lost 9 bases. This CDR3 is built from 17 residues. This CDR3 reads CASSQEYNSGSRGEQFF. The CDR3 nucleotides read TGCGCCAGCAGCCAAGAATACAATAGCGGGAGCCGGGGTGAGCAGTTCTTC.

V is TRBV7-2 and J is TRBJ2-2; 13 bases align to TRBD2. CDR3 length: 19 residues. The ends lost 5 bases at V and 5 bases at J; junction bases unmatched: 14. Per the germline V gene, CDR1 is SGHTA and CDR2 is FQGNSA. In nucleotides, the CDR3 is TGTGCCAGCAGCCTAAGACGAGGACTAGCGGGAGTTCGGACCGGGGAGCTGTTTTTT. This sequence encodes CASSLRRGLAGVRTGELFF.

The CDR3 bases are TGTGCCAGCAGCTCCGGTCAGCAAGAGACCCAGTACTTC. Translated: CASSSGQQETQYF. This chain joins TRBV5-8 and TRBJ2-5; no clear D. Germline values: CDR1 SGHTS, CDR2 YDEGEE. V lost 3 bases and J lost 2, with 8 bases in between. The CDR3 has 13 residues.

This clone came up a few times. The DNA for the CDR3 is TGTGCCAGCTGGAGGGACAGTACCACAGATACGCAGTATTTT. Its translation: CASWRDSTTDTQYF. The chain carries TRBV27 and TRBJ2-3, with a possible D match to TRBD1 (7 bases). The germline CDR1 and CDR2 sequences are MNHEY and SMNVEV (reference sequence). CDR3 length: 14 residues. Trimming removed 8 bases at V and 2 bases at J, with 14 bases between.

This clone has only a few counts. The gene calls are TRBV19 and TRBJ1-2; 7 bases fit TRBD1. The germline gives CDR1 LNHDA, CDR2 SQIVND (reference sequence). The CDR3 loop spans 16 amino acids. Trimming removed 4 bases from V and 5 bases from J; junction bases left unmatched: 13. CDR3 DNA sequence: TGTGCCAGTAGTACCGGACAGGTCGGAGCTGGGTATGGCTACACCTTC. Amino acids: CASSTGQVGAGYGYTF.

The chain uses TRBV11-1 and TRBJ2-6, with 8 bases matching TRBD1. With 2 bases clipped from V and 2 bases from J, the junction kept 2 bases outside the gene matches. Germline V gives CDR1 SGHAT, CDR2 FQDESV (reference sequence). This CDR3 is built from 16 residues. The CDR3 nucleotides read TGTGCCAGCAGCTTACAGGGGGCGGCTGGGGCCAACGTCCTGACTTTC. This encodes CASSLQGAAGANVLTF.

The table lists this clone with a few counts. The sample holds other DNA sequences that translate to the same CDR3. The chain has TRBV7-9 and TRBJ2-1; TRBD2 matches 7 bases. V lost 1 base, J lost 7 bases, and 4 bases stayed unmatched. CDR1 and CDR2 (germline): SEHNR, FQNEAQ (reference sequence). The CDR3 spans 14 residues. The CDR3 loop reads CASSLVGGRNEQFF. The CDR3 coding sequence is TGTGCCAGCAGCTTAGTGGGAGGGAGAAATGAGCAGTTCTTC.

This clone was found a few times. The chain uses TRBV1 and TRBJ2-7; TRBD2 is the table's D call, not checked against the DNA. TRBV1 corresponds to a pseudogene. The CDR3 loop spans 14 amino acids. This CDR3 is CTSSLTSAAYEQYF. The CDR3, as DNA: TGCACCAGCAGCCTGACTAGCGCTGCCTACGAGCAGTACTTC.

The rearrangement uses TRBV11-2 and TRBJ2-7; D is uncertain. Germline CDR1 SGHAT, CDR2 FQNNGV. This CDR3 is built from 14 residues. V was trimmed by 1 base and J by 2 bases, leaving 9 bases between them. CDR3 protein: CASSLVGTTYEQYF. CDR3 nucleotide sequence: TGTGCCAGCAGCTTAGTAGGTACCACCTACGAGCAGTACTTC.

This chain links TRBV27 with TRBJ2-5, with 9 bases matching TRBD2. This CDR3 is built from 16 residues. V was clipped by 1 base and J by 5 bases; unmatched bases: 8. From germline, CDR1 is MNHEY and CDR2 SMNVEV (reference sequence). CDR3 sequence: CASSLWGGRARETQYF. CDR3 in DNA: TGTGCCAGCAGTTTATGGGGCGGGAGGGCCCGGGAGACCCAGTACTTC.

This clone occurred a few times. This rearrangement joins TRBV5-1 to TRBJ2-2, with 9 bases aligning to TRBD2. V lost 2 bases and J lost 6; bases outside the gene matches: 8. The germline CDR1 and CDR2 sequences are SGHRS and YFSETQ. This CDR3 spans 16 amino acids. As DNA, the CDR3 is TGCGCCAGCAGCTTACGCGTAGCGGGAGTTTCCGGGGAGCTGTTTTTT. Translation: CASSLRVAGVSGELFF.

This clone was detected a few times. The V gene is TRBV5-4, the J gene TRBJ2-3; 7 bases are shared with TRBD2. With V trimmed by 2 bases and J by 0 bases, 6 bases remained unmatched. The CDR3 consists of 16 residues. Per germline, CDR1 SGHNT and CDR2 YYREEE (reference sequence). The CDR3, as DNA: TGTGCCAGCAGCTTAATGCTTAGCGGGAGCACAGATACGCAGTATTTT. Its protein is CASSLMLSGSTDTQYF.

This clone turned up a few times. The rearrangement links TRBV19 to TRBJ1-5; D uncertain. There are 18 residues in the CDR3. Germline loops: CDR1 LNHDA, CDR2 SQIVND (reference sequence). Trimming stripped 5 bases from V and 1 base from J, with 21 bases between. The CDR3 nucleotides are TGTGCCAGTAGTGTTGGACGCCAGTCCAGTCCAAGCAATCAGCCCCAGCATTTT. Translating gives CASSVGRQSSPSNQPQHF.

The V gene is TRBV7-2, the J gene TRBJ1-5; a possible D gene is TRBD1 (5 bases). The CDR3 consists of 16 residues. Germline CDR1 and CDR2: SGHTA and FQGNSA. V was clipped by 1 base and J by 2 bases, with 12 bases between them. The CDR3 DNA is TGTGCCAGCAGCTTAGTCGGAGGGGATGGCAATCAGCCCCAGCATTTT. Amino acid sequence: CASSLVGGDGNQPQHF.

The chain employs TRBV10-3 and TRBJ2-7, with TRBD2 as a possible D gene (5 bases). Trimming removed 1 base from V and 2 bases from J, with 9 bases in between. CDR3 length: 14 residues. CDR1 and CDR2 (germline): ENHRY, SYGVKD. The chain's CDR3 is CAISEFAGTYEQYF. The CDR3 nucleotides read TGTGCCATCAGTGAGTTTGCGGGTACCTACGAGCAGTACTTC.

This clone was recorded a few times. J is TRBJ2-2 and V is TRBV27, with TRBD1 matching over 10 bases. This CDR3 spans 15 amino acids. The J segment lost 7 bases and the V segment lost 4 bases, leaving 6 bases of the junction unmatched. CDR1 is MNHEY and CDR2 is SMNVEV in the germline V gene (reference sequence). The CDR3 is CASSSRQGANGELFF. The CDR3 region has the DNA TGTGCCAGCAGTTCGCGACAGGGGGCGAACGGGGAGCTGTTTTTT.

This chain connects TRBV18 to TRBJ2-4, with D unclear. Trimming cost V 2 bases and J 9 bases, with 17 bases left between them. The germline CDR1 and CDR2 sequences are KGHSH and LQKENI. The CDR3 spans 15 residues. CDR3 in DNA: TGTGCCAGCTCACCAGAACAGATGGGTCGCGGCATTCAGTACTTC. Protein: CASSPEQMGRGIQYF. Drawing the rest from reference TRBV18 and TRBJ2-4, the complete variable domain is NAGVMQNPRHLVRRRGQEARLRCSPMKGHSHVYWYRQLPEEGLKFMVYLQKENIIDESGMPKERFSAEFPKEGPSILRIQQVVRGDSAAYFCASSPEQMGRGIQYFGAGTRLSVL.

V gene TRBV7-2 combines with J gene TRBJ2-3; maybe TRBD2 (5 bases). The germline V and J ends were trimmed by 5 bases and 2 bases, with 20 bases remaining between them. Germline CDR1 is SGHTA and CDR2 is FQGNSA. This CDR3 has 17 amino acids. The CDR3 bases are TGTGCCAGCAGCCGAACCCCGGCGGGTGGCTTCACAGATACGCAGTATTTT. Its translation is CASSRTPAGGFTDTQYF.

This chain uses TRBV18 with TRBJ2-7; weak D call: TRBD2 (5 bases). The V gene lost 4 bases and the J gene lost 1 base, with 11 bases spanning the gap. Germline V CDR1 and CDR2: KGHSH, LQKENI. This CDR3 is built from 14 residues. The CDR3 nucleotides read TGTGCCAGCTCACGAGCGGTGAGTTCCTACGAGCAGTACTTC. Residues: CASSRAVSSYEQYF.

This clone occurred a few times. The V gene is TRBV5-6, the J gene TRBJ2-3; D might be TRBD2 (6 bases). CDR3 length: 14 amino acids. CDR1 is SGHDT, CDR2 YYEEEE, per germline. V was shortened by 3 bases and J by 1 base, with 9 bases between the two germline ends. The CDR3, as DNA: TGTGCCAGCAGCTCCGGGAGCCGCACAGATACGCAGTATTTT. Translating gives CASSSGSRTDTQYF.

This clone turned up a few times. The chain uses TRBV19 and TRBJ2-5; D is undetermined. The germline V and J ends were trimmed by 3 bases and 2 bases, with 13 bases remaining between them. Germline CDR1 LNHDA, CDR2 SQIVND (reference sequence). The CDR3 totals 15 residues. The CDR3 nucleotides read TGTGCCAGTAGTATTGGTCTTTCAGGACAAGAGACCCAGTACTTC. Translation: CASSIGLSGQETQYF.

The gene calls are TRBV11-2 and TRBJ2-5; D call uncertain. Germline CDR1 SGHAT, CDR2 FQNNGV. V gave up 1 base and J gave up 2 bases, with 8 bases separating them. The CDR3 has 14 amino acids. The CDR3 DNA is TGTGCCAGCAGCTTAGCCGGCTTGCAAGAGACCCAGTACTTC. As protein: CASSLAGLQETQYF.